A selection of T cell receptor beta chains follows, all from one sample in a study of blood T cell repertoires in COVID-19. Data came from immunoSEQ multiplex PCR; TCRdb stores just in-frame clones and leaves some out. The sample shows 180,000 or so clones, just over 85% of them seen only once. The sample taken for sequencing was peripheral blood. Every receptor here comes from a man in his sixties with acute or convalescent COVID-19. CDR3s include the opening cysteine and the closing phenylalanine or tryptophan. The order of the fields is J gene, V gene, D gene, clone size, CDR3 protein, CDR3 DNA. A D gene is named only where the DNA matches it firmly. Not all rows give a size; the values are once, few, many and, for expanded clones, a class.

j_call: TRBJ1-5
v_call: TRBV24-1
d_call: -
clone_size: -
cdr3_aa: CATSDPRKGGKQPQHF
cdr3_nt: TGTGCCACCAGTGACCCAAGGAAGGGAGGGAAGCAGCCCCAGCATTTT

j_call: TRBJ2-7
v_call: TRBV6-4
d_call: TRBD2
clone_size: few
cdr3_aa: CASSSSGSPSYEQYF
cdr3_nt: TGTGCCAGCAGTTCTAGCGGGAGCCCCTCCTACGAGCAGTACTTC

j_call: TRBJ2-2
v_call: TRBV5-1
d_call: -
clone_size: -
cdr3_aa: CASRGLNTGELFF
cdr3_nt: TGCGCCAGCAGGGGACTGAACACCGGGGAGCTGTTTTTT

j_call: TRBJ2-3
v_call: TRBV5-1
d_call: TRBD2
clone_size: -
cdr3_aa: CASSLGLAGGADTQYF
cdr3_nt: TGCGCCAGCAGCTTGGGTTTAGCGGGAGGGGCAGATACGCAGTATTTT

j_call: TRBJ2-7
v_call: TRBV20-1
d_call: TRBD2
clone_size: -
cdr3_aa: CSASFSGPYEQYF
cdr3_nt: TGCAGTGCTAGTTTTAGCGGGCCCTACGAGCAGTACTTC

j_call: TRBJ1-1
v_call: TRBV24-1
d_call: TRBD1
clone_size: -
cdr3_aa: CATSDSRTGNTEAFF
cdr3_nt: TGTGCCACCAGTGATTCACGGACAGGAAACACTGAAGCTTTCTTT

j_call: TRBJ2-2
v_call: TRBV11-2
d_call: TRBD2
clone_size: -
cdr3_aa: CASRHSGLPRGTGELFF
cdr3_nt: TGTGCCAGCAGACATAGTGGGCTCCCGCGGGGGACCGGGGAGCTGTTTTTT

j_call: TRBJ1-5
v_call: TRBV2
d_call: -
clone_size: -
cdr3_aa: CASGKDRGNQPQHF
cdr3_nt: TGTGCCAGCGGTAAGGACAGAGGCAATCAGCCCCAGCATTTT

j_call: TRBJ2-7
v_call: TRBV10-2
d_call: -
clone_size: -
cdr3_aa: CASSPGVPYEQYF
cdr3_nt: TGCGCCAGCAGCCCCGGGGTCCCCTACGAGCAGTACTTC

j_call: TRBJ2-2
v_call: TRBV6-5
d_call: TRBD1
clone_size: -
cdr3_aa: CASSDRDGSGELFF
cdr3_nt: TGTGCCAGCAGCGACAGGGATGGGTCGGGGGAGCTGTTTTTT

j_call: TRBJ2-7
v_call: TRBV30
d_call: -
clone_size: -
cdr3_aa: CAWRRAYEQYF
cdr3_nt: TGTGCCTGGAGGCGGGCCTACGAGCAGTACTTC

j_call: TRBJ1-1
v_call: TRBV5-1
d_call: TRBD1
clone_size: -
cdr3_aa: CASSSDRGDTEAFF
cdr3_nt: TGCGCCAGCAGCTCCGACAGGGGTGACACTGAAGCTTTCTTT

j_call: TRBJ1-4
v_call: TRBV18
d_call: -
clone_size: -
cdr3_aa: CASSPPGGTIHEKLFF
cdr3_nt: TGTGCCAGCTCACCACCCGGGGGGACGATCCACGAAAAACTGTTTTTT

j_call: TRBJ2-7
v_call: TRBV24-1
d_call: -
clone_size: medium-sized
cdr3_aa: CATSDMNSPKPNEQYF
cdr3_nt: TGTGCCACCAGTGATATGAACAGTCCTAAACCCAACGAGCAGTACTTC

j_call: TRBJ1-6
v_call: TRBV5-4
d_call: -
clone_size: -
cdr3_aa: CATGGNGSPLHF
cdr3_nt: TGTGCCACGGGGGGGAACGGATCACCCCTCCACTTT

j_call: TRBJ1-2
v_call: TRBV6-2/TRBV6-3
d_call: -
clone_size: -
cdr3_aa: CASSYSAGFGYTF
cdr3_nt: TGTGCCAGCAGTTACTCTGCAGGGTTTGGCTACACCTTC

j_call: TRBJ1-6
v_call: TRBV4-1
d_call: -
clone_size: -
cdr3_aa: CASSQEVQGSGGSPLHF
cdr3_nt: TGCGCCAGCAGCCAAGAAGTACAGGGAAGCGGAGGCTCACCCCTCCACTTT

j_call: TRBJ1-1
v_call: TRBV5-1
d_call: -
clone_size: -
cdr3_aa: CASSLLWETEAFF
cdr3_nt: TGCGCCAGCAGCTTGCTCTGGGAGACTGAAGCTTTCTTT

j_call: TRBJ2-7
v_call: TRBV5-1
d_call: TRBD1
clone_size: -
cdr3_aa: CASSLWGRTGSYEQYF
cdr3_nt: TGCGCCAGCAGCTTGTGGGGCAGGACAGGGAGCTACGAGCAGTACTTC

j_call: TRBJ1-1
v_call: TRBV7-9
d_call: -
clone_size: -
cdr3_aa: CASSLGQAGTEAFF
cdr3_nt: TGTGCCAGCAGCCTCGGCCAGGCTGGTACTGAAGCTTTCTTT

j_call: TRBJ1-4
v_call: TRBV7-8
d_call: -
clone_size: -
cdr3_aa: CASSLGQAVNEKLFF
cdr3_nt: TGTGCCAGCAGCTTAGGGCAGGCAGTTAATGAAAAACTGTTTTTT

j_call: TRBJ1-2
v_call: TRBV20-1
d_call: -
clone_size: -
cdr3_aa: CSATEDRPRGGYTF
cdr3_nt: TGCAGTGCTACTGAAGACCGACCCAGGGGTGGCTACACCTTC

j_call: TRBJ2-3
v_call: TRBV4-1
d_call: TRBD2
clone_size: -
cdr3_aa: CASSQRSNTTSGSTDTQYF
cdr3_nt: TGCGCCAGCAGCCAAAGATCTAACACGACTAGCGGGAGCACAGATACGCAGTATTTT

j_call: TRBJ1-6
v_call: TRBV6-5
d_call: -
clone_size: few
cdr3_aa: CASSRGQGGSPLHF
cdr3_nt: TGTGCCAGCAGCAGAGGGCAGGGAGGGTCACCCCTCCACTTT

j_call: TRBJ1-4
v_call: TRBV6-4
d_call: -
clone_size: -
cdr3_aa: CASRARGSPNEKLFF
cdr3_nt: TGTGCCAGCAGGGCGCGGGGGAGCCCTAATGAAAAACTGTTTTTT

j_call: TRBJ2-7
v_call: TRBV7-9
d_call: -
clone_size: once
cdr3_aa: CASSLGGPYEQYF
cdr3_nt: TGTGCCAGCAGCCTGGGGGGGCCCTACGAGCAGTACTTC

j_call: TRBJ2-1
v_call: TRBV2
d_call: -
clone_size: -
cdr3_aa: CASSELRSSYNEQFF
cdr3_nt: TGTGCCAGCAGTGAATTGCGGAGCTCCTACAATGAGCAGTTCTTC

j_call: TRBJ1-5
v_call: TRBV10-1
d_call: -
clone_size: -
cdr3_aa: CASSDQMRECNQPQHF
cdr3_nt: TGCGCCAGCAGTGACCAAATGCGGGAGTGCAATCAGCCCCAGCATTTT

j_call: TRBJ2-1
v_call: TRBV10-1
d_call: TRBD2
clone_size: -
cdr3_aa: CASSESGGRTYNEQFF
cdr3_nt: TGCGCCAGCAGTGAGTCTGGCGGGAGAACCTACAATGAGCAGTTCTTC

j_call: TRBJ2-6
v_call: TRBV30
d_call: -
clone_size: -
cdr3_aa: CAWSVWASGANVLTF
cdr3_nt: TGTGCCTGGAGTGTCTGGGCCTCTGGGGCCAACGTCCTGACTTTC

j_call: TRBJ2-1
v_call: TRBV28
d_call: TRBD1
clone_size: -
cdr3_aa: CASSRTGYGEQFF
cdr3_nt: TGTGCCAGCAGCCGGACAGGGTACGGTGAGCAGTTCTTC

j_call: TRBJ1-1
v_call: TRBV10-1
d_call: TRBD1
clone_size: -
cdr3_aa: CASSGFRDRRLNTEAFF
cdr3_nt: TGCGCCAGCAGTGGATTTAGGGACAGGCGACTGAACACTGAAGCTTTCTTT

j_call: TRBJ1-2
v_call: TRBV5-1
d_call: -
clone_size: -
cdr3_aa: CASSSSGGSYGYTF
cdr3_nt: TGCGCCAGCAGCTCCTCCGGGGGGTCCTATGGCTACACCTTC